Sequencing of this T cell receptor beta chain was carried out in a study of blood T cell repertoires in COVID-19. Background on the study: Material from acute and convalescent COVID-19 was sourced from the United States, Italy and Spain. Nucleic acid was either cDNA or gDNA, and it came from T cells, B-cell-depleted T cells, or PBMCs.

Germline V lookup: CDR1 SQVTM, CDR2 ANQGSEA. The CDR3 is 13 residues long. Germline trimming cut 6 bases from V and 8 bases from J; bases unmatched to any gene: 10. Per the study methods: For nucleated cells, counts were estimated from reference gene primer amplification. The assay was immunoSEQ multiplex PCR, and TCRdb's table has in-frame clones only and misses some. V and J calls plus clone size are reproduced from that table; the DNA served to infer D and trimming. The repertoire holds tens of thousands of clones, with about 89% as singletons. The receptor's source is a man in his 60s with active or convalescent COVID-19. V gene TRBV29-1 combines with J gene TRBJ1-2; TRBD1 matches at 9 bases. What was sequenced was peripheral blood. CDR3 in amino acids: CSVPGTGRGGYTF. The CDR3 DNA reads TGCAGCGTCCCCGGGACAGGGAGAGGAGGCTACACCTTC.